This T cell receptor (beta chain) was sequenced in a study of shared clonotypes between healthy human individuals. Here immunoSEQ multiplex PCR was the method, and the copy in TCRdb shows in-frame clones only, minus some. The table shows about 470,000 clones, with roughly 80% occurring only once. V shed 3 bases, J shed 6 bases, and the junction held 5 bases outside the gene matches. The CDR3 contains 14 residues. Germline CDR1 reads LNHDA; CDR2 reads SQIVND (reference sequence). This receptor was taken from a middle-aged woman in good health. Some clones in this sample may be carry-over from other donors' samples. Sequenced material: PBMCs. The V call is TRBV19, the J call TRBJ1-5; 7 nucleotides agree with TRBD1. The CDR3 protein is CASSISGGGQPQHF. The CDR3 DNA reads TGTGCCAGTAGTATTTCAGGGGGTGGTCAGCCCCAGCATTTT.